This T cell receptor (beta chain) was identified in a study of shared clonotypes between healthy human individuals. The V gene end was trimmed by 6 bases and the J gene end by 6 bases; junction bases not matched to a gene: 4. Germline V gene sequence: CDR1 DFQATT, CDR2 SNEGSKA (reference sequence). This CDR3 contains 11 residues. The data were produced by immunoSEQ multiplex PCR, yet TCRdb's version contains in-frame clones alone and is incomplete. The table lists roughly 2 million clones, roughly 94% of them singletons. The TCR sequence derives from a man between 18 and 35 years old in good health. The source material was naive CD4+ T cells sorted from blood. The subset was: CD45RA+ positively selected. The rearrangement links TRBV20-1 to TRBJ1-2, with 7 bases that match TRBD1. The DNA for the CDR3 is TGCAGTGCCCCGGACAGGAATGGCTACACCTTC. This encodes CSAPDRNGYTF.